The present T cell receptor beta chain was sequenced within a study of T cells in Graves' hyperthyroidism and ophthalmopathy. Whole-study context: At the time of initial diagnosis and before any treatment, peripheral blood was collected.

This CDR3 has 16 residues. V lost 2 bases, J lost 2 bases, and 13 bases lay in between. Germline V gene lookup returns CDR1 MGHRA and CDR2 YSYEKL. What was amplified from RNA transcripts were TCR beta CDR3 regions. HTBI primers drove first-round RT-PCR of the TCR CDR3. Each CDR3 protein is one row after TCRdb ran MiXCR on the multiplex PCR reads. The table records approximately 510,000 distinct CDR3 sequences, less than 25% of them present only once. The sequencing sample was made of blood. The TCR comes from a man in his late teens or twenties with Graves' hyperthyroidism. The chain carries TRBV4-1 and TRBJ1-3; no clear D. The CDR3: CASSQLSAGAGNTIYF. The DNA of the CDR3 is TGCGCCAGCAGCCAACTCTCGGCCGGTGCTGGAAACACCATATATTTT.